The 21 T cell receptor beta chains below were found in one sample sequenced in a study of blood T cells in healthy people across ages. Through a sample-barcoded 5' primer and a J-beta primer mix, a second PCR was run for 7 to 11 cycles. One entry per CDR3 protein results from TCRdb running MiXCR on the 5' RACE reads. The sample carries roughly 1.5 million distinct CDR3 sequences, 35% to 45% recorded once. Sequenced sample: blood. The receptor set was obtained from a woman between 18 and 29 years old in good health.

V gene TRBV4-2 combines with J gene TRBJ1-1; 8 positions match TRBD1. V lost 0 bases and J lost 7; bases outside the gene matches: 7. CDR1 and CDR2 (germline): LGHNA, YNFKEQ. The CDR3 runs 15 residues. The CDR3 sequence: CASSQEGGQESEAFF. CDR3 nucleotides: TGTGCCAGCAGCCAAGAGGGGGGACAGGAGAGTGAAGCTTTCTTT.

The V call is TRBV29-1, the J call TRBJ1-1; 7 nucleotides line up with TRBD1. Germline CDR1 is SQVTM and CDR2 is ANQGSEA. Trimming removed 4 bases from V and 4 bases from J; junction bases left unmatched: 6. This CDR3 has 13 amino acids. The CDR3 region is CSVVRQGGTEAFF. In nucleotides, the CDR3 is TGCAGCGTTGTAAGACAGGGCGGCACTGAAGCTTTCTTT.

This clonotype was seen only a few times. V and J are TRBV20-1 and TRBJ2-7, with TRBD2 matching 7 bases. The end of the DNA fits TRBJ2-5 better, so the J call may be wrong. In germline, CDR1 is DFQATT, CDR2 SNEGSKA (reference sequence). This CDR3 has 13 amino acids. The DNA for the CDR3 is TGCAGTGCGCCCTTTGCGGGGGTCGAGACCCAGTACTTC. This sequence encodes CSAPFAGVETQYF.

This sequence joins TRBV20-1 and TRBJ2-7; TRBD2 aligns across 11 bases. Germline V gene sequence: CDR1 DFQATT, CDR2 SNEGSKA (reference sequence). The CDR3 runs to 15 residues. The V and J ends lost 6 bases and 2 bases, in that order; junction bases with no gene match: 9. The CDR3 spells CSAGTSGSVPYEQYF. DNA for the CDR3: TGCAGTGCGGGAACTAGCGGGAGTGTCCCCTACGAGCAGTACTTC.

The chain joins TRBV25-1 to TRBJ2-7; tentatively, D is TRBD1 or TRBD2 (5 bases each). CDR1 MGHDK and CDR2 SYGVNS come from the germline V gene. V lost 8 bases and J 7 bases, leaving 24 bases between the germline ends. The CDR3 is 15 amino acids. This chain's CDR3 is CASQRGTFTYNEQYF. CDR3 DNA: TGTGCCAGCCAACGTGGGACGTTTACCTACAATGAGCAGTACTTC.

The chain carries TRBV12-3 or TRBV12-4 and TRBJ2-1; D ambiguous. With 5 bases removed from V and 5 bases from J, the gap between germline ends came to 10 bases. The CDR3 is 13 residues long. CDR3: CASSPQINNEQFF. The CDR3 DNA follows: TGTGCCAGCAGTCCCCAAATAAACAATGAGCAGTTCTTC.

The rearrangement uses TRBV20-1 and TRBJ1-2; 7 nucleotides match TRBD1. The CDR3 sequence is 15 residues long. CDR1 is DFQATT, CDR2 SNEGSKA, per germline (reference sequence). Losses at the gene ends were 2 bases for V and 8 bases for J; bases not matched to a gene: 14. This chain's CDR3 is CSARMVQGDYQGYTF. As DNA, the CDR3 is TGCAGTGCTAGAATGGTTCAGGGGGACTATCAAGGCTACACCTTC.

This clonotype was seen a few times. V gene TRBV7-9 combines with J gene TRBJ2-5; D not certain. The V and J ends lost 6 bases and 3 bases respectively, with 11 bases between them. Germline CDR1 is SEHNR and CDR2 is FQNEAQ (reference sequence). This CDR3 is built from 13 residues. The DNA for the CDR3 is TGTGCCAGCAGTAAGACGCTGGAAGAGACCCAGTACTTC. This gives the protein CASSKTLEETQYF.

CDR3 loop: CSASRQANQPQHF. CDR3 in DNA: TGCAGTGCTAGCAGACAGGCCAATCAGCCCCAGCATTTT. V and J are TRBV20-1 and TRBJ1-5, with D possibly matching TRBD1 (6 bases). The germline V gene has CDR1 DFQATT and CDR2 SNEGSKA (reference sequence). Trimming cost V 3 bases and J 3 bases, with 9 bases left between them. This CDR3 is built from 13 residues.

The chain is built from TRBV20-1 and TRBJ2-3, with 7 bases matching TRBD2. The CDR3 has 11 amino acids. V gave up 4 bases and J gave up 6 bases; unmatched junction bases: 1. Germline values: CDR1 DFQATT, CDR2 SNEGSKA (reference sequence). CDR3: CSATLADTQYF. CDR3 nucleotides: TGCAGTGCTACACTAGCGGATACGCAGTATTTT.

This clonotype was recorded many times. The CDR3 nucleotides read TGTGCCAGCAGCTTAAGCCTTTACGAGCAGTACTTC. Its protein product is CASSLSLYEQYF. The chain uses TRBV7-9 and TRBJ2-7; the D is unclear. Germline values: CDR1 SEHNR, CDR2 FQNEAQ (reference sequence). The V gene lost 2 bases and the J gene lost 4 bases, with 6 bases spanning the gap. The CDR3 consists of 12 residues. The whole variable domain, filled in from reference TRBV7-9 and TRBJ2-7, reads DTGVSQNPRHKITKRGQNVTFRCDPISEHNRLYWYRQTLGQGPEFLTYFQNEAQLEKSRLLSDRFSAERPKGSFSTLEIQRTEQGDSAMYLCASSLSLYEQYFGPGTRLTVT.

This clonotype was counted many times. This chain connects TRBV20-1 to TRBJ2-5; D is perhaps TRBD1 or TRBD2 (5 bases each). V lost 6 bases and J lost 5, with 19 bases in between. The length of the CDR3 is 14 residues. Germline lookup yields CDR1 DFQATT and CDR2 SNEGSKA (reference sequence). CDR3 DNA sequence: TGCAGTGCACCCTCCCCGAATCGGGGCGAGACCCAGTACTTC. As protein: CSAPSPNRGETQYF.

J is TRBJ1-5 and V is TRBV7-8; D is ambiguous. This CDR3 region has 14 residues. Germline CDR1 and CDR2: SGHVS and FQNEAQ. V was shortened by 5 bases and J by 3 bases, with 11 bases between the two germline ends. CDR3 protein: CASSPRSYNQPQHF. The CDR3 DNA is TGTGCCAGCAGCCCGAGGAGCTACAATCAGCCCCAGCATTTT.

This clonotype was picked up a small number of times. The rearrangement links TRBV27 to TRBJ1-6, with unresolved D. The CDR3 is 18 residues long. From germline, CDR1 is MNHEY and CDR2 SMNVEV (reference sequence). Deletions cut 3 bases from V and 6 bases from J, with 21 bases between. The CDR3 loop is CASSLSSPLQRINSPLHF. The CDR3 DNA sequence: TGTGCCAGCAGTTTGTCCTCACCCCTACAGAGGATTAATTCACCCCTCCACTTT.

As DNA, the CDR3 is TGTGCCAGCAGTTCCTATAGCGGGAGGGCCTTCAATGAGCAGTTCTTC. It yields the protein CASSSYSGRAFNEQFF. The genes are TRBV28 and TRBJ2-1; 11 bases fit TRBD2. Germline CDR1 is MDHEN and CDR2 is SYDVKM. Germline trimming cut 4 bases from V and 6 bases from J; bases unmatched to any gene: 8. This CDR3 is built from 16 residues.

The rearrangement uses TRBV5-1 and TRBJ2-5; 10 positions agree with TRBD2. The CDR3 sequence is 14 residues long. The germline V gene encodes CDR1 SGHRS and CDR2 YFSETQ. The V and J ends lost 5 bases and 3 bases, in that order; junction bases with no gene match: 4. CDR3 sequence: CASRLGLAEETQYF. CDR3 bases: TGCGCCAGCAGGCTCGGACTAGCGGAAGAGACCCAGTACTTC.

This clonotype was found many times. The chain is built from TRBV12-3 or TRBV12-4 and TRBJ1-5, with D maybe TRBD1 (5 bases). V lost 3 bases, J lost 3 bases, and 9 bases lay in between. The CDR3 is 14 residues long. CDR3 nucleotide sequence: TGTGCCAGCAGTTTTAGGGGATCCAATCAGCCCCAGCATTTT. The encoded protein is CASSFRGSNQPQHF.

The rearrangement joins TRBV6-6 to TRBJ1-1; D may be TRBD1 (5 bases). The germline V and J ends were trimmed by 2 bases and 0 bases, with 10 bases remaining between them. This CDR3 has 15 residues. Germline values: CDR1 MNHNY, CDR2 SVGAGI (reference sequence). The CDR3 DNA is TGTGCCAGCAGTTACCTAGGGGCGGTGAACACTGAAGCTTTCTTT. It encodes CASSYLGAVNTEAFF.

This chain joins TRBV6-5 and TRBJ2-7; D may be TRBD2 (5 bases). CDR1 is MNHEY and CDR2 is SVGAGI in the germline V gene. The germline V and J ends were trimmed by 2 bases and 3 bases, with 11 bases remaining between them. The CDR3 sequence is 14 residues long. The chain's CDR3 is CASSYEGGYYEQYF. The CDR3 nucleotides read TGTGCCAGCAGTTACGAGGGCGGCTACTACGAGCAGTACTTC.

The chain uses TRBV20-1 and TRBJ1-4; TRBD1 agrees at 7 bases. The V and J ends lost 5 bases and 0 bases, in that order; junction bases with no gene match: 9. Germline CDR1 DFQATT, CDR2 SNEGSKA (reference sequence). The CDR3 runs to 16 residues. The CDR3 nucleotides read TGCAGTGCTGGGCGCCCGGGACAGACAACTAATGAAAAACTGTTTTTT. As protein: CSAGRPGQTTNEKLFF.

In its sample, this clonotype was seen many times. The chain combines TRBV29-1 with TRBJ1-2; D perhaps matches TRBD1 (5 bases). The CDR3 spans 12 residues. Germline CDR1 and CDR2: SQVTM and ANQGSEA. Trimming left V 3 bases short and J 5 bases short, with 10 bases between. CDR3 protein: CSVDWGGYGYTF. The CDR3 coding sequence is TGCAGCGTTGACTGGGGCGGGTATGGCTACACCTTC.